Below are 27 T cell receptor beta chains sequenced from a single sample in a study of cytomegalovirus exposure and HLA in healthy donors. The PCR contained 60 Vbeta and 13 Jbeta primers. Method: immunoSEQ multiplex PCR; TCRdb's copy keeps in-frame clones and lacks some. Its table records approximately 200,000 clones. The material sequenced was PBMCs. All receptors derive from a boy younger than 18 in good health and CMV-seronegative.

CDR3 DNA: TGTGCCAGCATCCAAGAGCCAGGGGCAGAGGATCAGCCCCAGCATTTT. Translation: CASIQEPGAEDQPQHF. J is TRBJ1-5 and V is TRBV2, with D possibly matching TRBD1 (6 bases). CDR3 length: 16 amino acids. Trimming removed 7 bases from V and 5 bases from J, with 21 bases in between. From germline, CDR1 is SNHLY and CDR2 FYNNEI.

The chain combines TRBV19 with TRBJ2-3; 8 bases line up with TRBD1. This CDR3 region has 17 residues. V dropped 2 bases and J dropped 3; count of bases not matched to a gene: 10. Germline V lookup: CDR1 LNHDA, CDR2 SQIVND (reference sequence). The CDR3 bases are TGTGCCAGTAGTATAAGATTAGGGACAGGCTTGACAGATACGCAGTATTTT. Its translation is CASSIRLGTGLTDTQYF.

The rearrangement joins TRBV30 to TRBJ1-2; D gene uncertain. The V end was cut by 2 bases, the J end by 8 bases, with 9 bases between. This CDR3 spans 11 amino acids. CDR1 and CDR2 (germline): GTSNPN, SVGIG (reference sequence). In DNA form, the CDR3 reads TGTGCCTGGAGTTTGACGGGAGGCTACACCTTC. This encodes CAWSLTGGYTF.

V and J are TRBV5-1 and TRBJ1-2; D uncertain. Germline V gives CDR1 SGHRS, CDR2 YFSETQ. This CDR3 is 15 amino acids long. V gave up 0 bases and J gave up 5 bases, with 14 bases separating them. CDR3 protein: CASSLAEARGYGYTF. CDR3 nucleotides: TGCGCCAGCAGCTTGGCCGAGGCCCGGGGATATGGCTACACCTTC.

V gene TRBV18 combines with J gene TRBJ1-2; no firm D call. Germline V gene lookup returns CDR1 KGHSH and CDR2 LQKENI. The CDR3 runs to 13 residues. V lost 4 bases and J 7 bases, leaving 13 bases between the germline ends. The CDR3 here is CASSHDRVRGYTF. CDR3 coding DNA: TGTGCCAGCTCACACGATCGGGTGCGTGGCTACACCTTC.

This sequence joins TRBV27 and TRBJ2-2; no clear D gene. This CDR3 has 14 amino acids. CDR1 and CDR2 (germline): MNHEY, SMNVEV (reference sequence). The germline V and J ends were trimmed by 5 bases and 6 bases, with 13 bases remaining between them. CDR3 nucleotide sequence: TGTGCCAGCAGTCCCGTAGAAAATCCCGGGGAGCTGTTTTTT. As protein: CASSPVENPGELFF.

Of note for this clone: Different DNA sequences within this sample yield the same CDR3. The chain links TRBV30 to TRBJ2-7; D not resolved. The CDR3 runs to 13 residues. V was clipped by 2 bases and J by 0 bases, with 8 bases between them. Germline V CDR1 and CDR2: GTSNPN, SVGIG (reference sequence). CDR3 loop: CAWSIGSSYEQYF. The CDR3 nucleotides are TGTGCCTGGAGTATCGGTTCCTCCTACGAGCAGTACTTC.

J is TRBJ1-2 and V is TRBV5-8, with 7 nucleotides matching TRBD1. CDR1 and CDR2 (germline): SGHTS, YDEGEE. CDR3 length: 17 residues. The V and J ends lost 3 bases and 8 bases, in that order; junction bases with no gene match: 19. The DNA for the CDR3 is TGTGCCAGCAGCTCCCCCCTCTCGATAGGGGGCCAGAGGGGCTACACCTTC. This codes for CASSSPLSIGGQRGYTF.

The chain has TRBV5-4 and TRBJ2-7, with 7 bases aligning to TRBD2. The CDR3 loop spans 15 amino acids. The germline V gene has CDR1 SGHNT and CDR2 YYREEE (reference sequence). V gave up 4 bases and J gave up 4 bases; unmatched junction bases: 11. The CDR3 protein is CASSGGGTVEYEQYF. The DNA for the CDR3 is TGTGCCAGCAGCGGGGGGGGGACCGTTGAATACGAGCAGTACTTC.

This chain connects TRBV6-6 to TRBJ2-7; D gene unclear. Germline CDR1 MNHNY, CDR2 SVGAGI (reference sequence). The CDR3 totals 14 residues. V lost 7 bases and J 2 bases, leaving 15 bases between the germline ends. In DNA, the CDR3 is TGTGCCAGCACTAAGGTCGGGTCGCCCTACGAGCAGTACTTC. It yields the protein CASTKVGSPYEQYF.

The rearrangement uses TRBV7-9 and TRBJ1-4; D gene ambiguous. Per germline, CDR1 SEHNR and CDR2 FQNEAQ (reference sequence). The CDR3 is 11 amino acids. The germline V and J ends were trimmed by 5 bases and 14 bases, with 12 bases remaining between them. The CDR3, as DNA: TGTGCCAGCAGCCCCAGCAGAGGGCTGTTTTTT. It codes for CASSPSRGLFF.

This chain joins TRBV19 and TRBJ2-7; TRBD1 matches 8 bases. The ends lost 2 bases at V and 4 bases at J; junction bases unmatched: 1. The germline CDR1 and CDR2 sequences are LNHDA and SQIVND (reference sequence). The CDR3 consists of 13 residues. The CDR3 DNA reads TGTGCCAGTAGTATACAGGGGGCATACGAGCAGTACTTC. Residues: CASSIQGAYEQYF.

The chain uses TRBV2 and TRBJ1-2, with D perhaps matching TRBD1 (6 bases). Trimming shortened V by 2 bases and J by 6 bases, and 10 bases separated the two germline ends. The CDR3 is 13 amino acids. Germline V gene data show CDR1 as SNHLY and CDR2 as FYNNEI. The CDR3 bases are TGTGCCAGCAGTGAAAGGGCAGGGGATGGCTACACCTTC. Translated: CASSERAGDGYTF.

The rearrangement joins TRBV6-1 to TRBJ1-6, with D perhaps TRBD1 (6 bases). Per germline, CDR1 MNHNS and CDR2 SASEGT. The CDR3 sequence is 15 residues long. V lost 6 bases, J lost 3 bases, and 12 bases lay in between. The CDR3 DNA sequence: TGTGCCAGCAGGCCCTCACAGGGCTATAATTCACCCCTCCACTTT. This sequence encodes CASRPSQGYNSPLHF.

This chain connects TRBV7-9 to TRBJ1-3; TRBD1 matches at 7 bases. Looked up from germline, CDR1 is SEHNR and CDR2 is FQNEAQ (reference sequence). Unmatched junction bases numbered 7, after V lost 5 bases and J lost 0 bases. This CDR3 is built from 16 residues. CDR3 sequence (DNA): TGTGCCAGCAGCCGACAGGGCTTGAGCTCTGGAAACACCATATATTTT. Encoded protein: CASSRQGLSSGNTIYF.

The rearrangement joins TRBV5-6 to TRBJ2-3; 10 bases line up with TRBD1. The CDR3 covers 14 residues. V dropped 4 bases and J dropped 4; count of bases not matched to a gene: 3. Germline V CDR1 and CDR2: SGHDT, YYEEEE. The CDR3 sequence is CASSPGQGADTQYF. The DNA for the CDR3 is TGTGCCAGCAGCCCCGGACAGGGGGCAGATACGCAGTATTTT.

The chain joins TRBV7-2 to TRBJ2-7, with 11 bases matching TRBD2. The germline V gene has CDR1 SGHTA and CDR2 FQGNSA. This CDR3 comprises 14 residues. With 4 bases clipped from V and 3 bases from J, the junction kept 2 bases outside the gene matches. The DNA for the CDR3 is TGTGCCAGCAGCTCGACTAGCGGGGTCTACGAGCAGTACTTC. As protein: CASSSTSGVYEQYF. The full variable domain, in which reference TRBV7-2 and TRBJ2-7 provide the parts outside the CDR3, is GAGVSQSPSNKVTEKGKDVELRCDPISGHTALYWYRQSLGQGLEFLIYFQGNSAPDKSGLPSDRFSAERTGGSVSTLTIQRTQQEDSAVYLCASSSTSGVYEQYFGPGTRLTVT.

V and J are TRBV27 and TRBJ2-7; D might be TRBD2 (6 bases). CDR1 is MNHEY and CDR2 is SMNVEV in the germline V gene (reference sequence). Trimming left V 5 bases short and J 5 bases short, with 25 bases between. The CDR3 loop spans 17 amino acids. CDR3 sequence reads: CASSPYSSRGYLDEQYF. The CDR3 DNA reads TGTGCCAGCAGTCCATACTCGAGTCGGGGGTATTTAGACGAGCAGTACTTC.

V usage is TRBV6-1 and J usage is TRBJ2-7; 7 bases line up with TRBD1. CDR1 is MNHNS and CDR2 is SASEGT in the germline V gene. There are 13 residues in the CDR3. V was pared by 9 bases and J by 3 bases, with 8 bases of the junction left unmatched. CDR3 loop: CASRSTGVYEQYF. Here the CDR3 DNA reads TGTGCCAGTCGATCTACAGGGGTCTACGAGCAGTACTTC.

V and J are TRBV29-1 and TRBJ1-5; D is undetermined. Germline CDR1 is SQVTM and CDR2 is ANQGSEA. This CDR3 has 12 residues. Between the trimmed V and J ends, which lost 6 bases and 0 bases, there was a span of 6 bases. CDR3 nucleotide sequence: TGCAGCGTCGGGAATAGCAATCAGCCCCAGCATTTT. This encodes CSVGNSNQPQHF.

The chain couples TRBV4-1 to TRBJ2-2, with D hard to call. The V and J ends lost 0 bases and 1 base respectively, with 6 bases between them. The germline V gene encodes CDR1 MGHRA and CDR2 YSYEKL. This CDR3 spans 15 amino acids. Here the CDR3 DNA reads TGCGCCAGCAGCCAAGATTCCGGGAACACCGGGGAGCTGTTTTTT. Translating it yields CASSQDSGNTGELFF.

J is TRBJ1-1 and V is TRBV5-4; TRBD1 aligns across 11 bases. The CDR3 contains 16 residues. Germline CDR1 reads SGHNT; CDR2 reads YYREEE (reference sequence). Trimming took 2 bases from V and 5 from J; bases not matched to a gene: 8. CDR3 amino acids: CASSLNRDRGFTEAFF. For the CDR3, the DNA is TGTGCCAGCAGCTTAAACCGGGACAGGGGGTTTACTGAAGCTTTCTTT.

J is TRBJ2-7 and V is TRBV4-2; 11 bases align to TRBD1. The CDR3 loop spans 15 amino acids. Germline CDR1 is LGHNA and CDR2 is YNFKEQ. V trimming: 3 bases; J trimming: 4 bases; junction bases outside the gene matches: 5. CDR3 in amino acids: CASSQTGQGGYEQYF. Written as DNA, the CDR3 is TGTGCCAGCAGCCAGACGGGACAGGGGGGATACGAGCAGTACTTC.

Comments on this clone: Other DNA sequences in this sample translate to the same CDR3. This chain connects TRBV7-3 to TRBJ2-2; TRBD2 matches at 8 bases. Germline trimming cut 4 bases from V and 6 bases from J; bases unmatched to any gene: 1. The CDR3 length is 13 residues. From germline, CDR1 is SGHTA and CDR2 FQGTGA. For the CDR3, the DNA is TGTGCCAGCAGCTCGGGACTAGCCGGGGAGCTGTTTTTT. This encodes CASSSGLAGELFF.

The chain recombines TRBV15 with TRBJ1-1; possible D gene TRBD1, 5 bases. This CDR3 has 16 amino acids. With 0 bases removed from V and 4 bases from J, the gap between germline ends came to 15 bases. From germline, CDR1 is LNHNV and CDR2 YYDKDF (reference sequence). The CDR3 DNA sequence: TGTGCCACCAGCAGAGACAGCAAGGGGTTAGGCACTGAAGCTTTCTTT. It translates to CATSRDSKGLGTEAFF.

The V and J genes are TRBV19 and TRBJ2-5; 9 bases are a match to TRBD1. CDR1 is LNHDA, CDR2 SQIVND, per germline (reference sequence). The CDR3 is 14 residues long. V lost 7 bases to trimming and J lost 2 bases; unmatched junction nucleotides: 5. CDR3 region: CASTRTGDQETQYF. The CDR3 region has the DNA TGTGCCAGTACCCGGACAGGGGATCAAGAGACCCAGTACTTC.

V gene TRBV5-4 combines with J gene TRBJ2-7, with D perhaps matching TRBD1 (6 bases). In germline, CDR1 is SGHNT, CDR2 YYREEE (reference sequence). The CDR3 contains 14 residues. The V and J ends lost 2 bases and 3 bases respectively, with 12 bases between them. CDR3 sequence (DNA): TGTGCCAGCAGCTTCGGTAGGGGGAGCTACGAGCAGTACTTC. Encoded protein: CASSFGRGSYEQYF.